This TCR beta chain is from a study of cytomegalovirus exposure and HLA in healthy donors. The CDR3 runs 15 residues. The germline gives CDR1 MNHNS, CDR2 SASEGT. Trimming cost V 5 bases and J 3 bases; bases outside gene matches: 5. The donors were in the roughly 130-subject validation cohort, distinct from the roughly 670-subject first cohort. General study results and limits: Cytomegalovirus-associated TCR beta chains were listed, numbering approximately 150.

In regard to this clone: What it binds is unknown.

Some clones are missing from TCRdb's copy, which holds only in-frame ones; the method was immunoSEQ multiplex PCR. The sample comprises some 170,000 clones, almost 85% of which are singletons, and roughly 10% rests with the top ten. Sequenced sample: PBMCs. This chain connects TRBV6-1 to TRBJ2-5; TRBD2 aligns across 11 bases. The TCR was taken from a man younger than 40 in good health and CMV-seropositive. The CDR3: CASSNSGRAEETQYF. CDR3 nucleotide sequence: TGTGCCAGCAGTAATAGCGGGAGGGCCGAAGAGACCCAGTACTTC.